A single sample is the source of the 21 T cell receptor beta chains below, sequenced in a study of control samples from healthy donors and cancer patients. The method was immunoSEQ multiplex PCR; TCRdb's version includes in-frame clones alone and lacks a portion of them. The sample records approximately 100,000 clones, more than 85% being singletons. The sequenced sample consisted of blood. The receptor set was obtained from a woman in her 50s in good health.

This clone was seen a single time. The V and J genes are TRBV7-8 and TRBJ2-7; 9 nucleotides match TRBD1. Germline V gene data show CDR1 as SGHVS and CDR2 as FQNEAQ. V lost 2 bases to trimming and J lost 2 bases; unmatched junction nucleotides: 4. This CDR3 contains 15 residues. CDR3 region: CASSLPGTGPYEQYF. DNA of the CDR3: TGTGCCAGCAGCTTACCAGGGACAGGGCCCTACGAGCAGTACTTC.

This sequence joins TRBV23-1 and TRBJ1-4; D gene unclear. TRBV23-1 is labeled an ORF, and its function is uncertain. V dropped 7 bases and J dropped 11 bases, with 17 bases sitting between them. The CDR3 has 13 residues. The CDR3 here is CASTLPPRWKLFF. The DNA for the CDR3 is TGCGCCAGCACCCTTCCCCCCCGATGGAAACTGTTTTTT.

This chain uses TRBV28 with TRBJ2-5; maybe TRBD2 (6 bases). Germline CDR1 MDHEN, CDR2 SYDVKM. The CDR3 covers 13 residues. V was trimmed by 5 bases and J by 5 bases, leaving 12 bases between them. In DNA form, the CDR3 reads TGTGCCAGCAGTATGGGCGGGACGGAGACCCAGTACTTC. Translation gives CASSMGGTETQYF.

The chain uses TRBV9 and TRBJ2-3; 10 bases match TRBD2. V lost 2 bases to trimming and J lost 2 bases; unmatched junction nucleotides: 5. CDR3 length: 16 amino acids. Germline CDR1 reads SGDLS; CDR2 reads YYNGEE. The CDR3, as DNA: TGTGCCAGCAGCGTTCAAGCGGGGGGGTCCACAGATACGCAGTATTTT. Protein: CASSVQAGGSTDTQYF.

The rearrangement uses TRBV24-1 and TRBJ1-2; 7 nucleotides line up with TRBD1. There are 14 residues in the CDR3. Germline CDR1 reads KGHDR; CDR2 reads SFDVKD. V shed 9 bases and J 1 base; nucleotides not matched to a gene: 7. This CDR3 is CATRDRSLNYGYTF. As DNA, the CDR3 is TGTGCCACCCGGGACAGATCACTTAACTATGGCTACACCTTC.

The chain carries TRBV7-8 and TRBJ1-1; a weak D match, TRBD1 (6 bases). Germline V gives CDR1 SGHVS, CDR2 FQNEAQ. V was cut by 1 base and J by 8 bases, with 17 bases left in between. The CDR3 length is 15 residues. The CDR3 DNA reads as TGTGCCAGCAGCTTAGTCAGTTTTGGCAGGGGAGAAGCTTTCTTT. Amino acids: CASSLVSFGRGEAFF. Supplemented by reference TRBV7-8 and TRBJ1-1, the full variable domain reads GAGVSQSPRYKVAKRGQDVALRCDPISGHVSLFWYQQALGQGPEFLTYFQNEAQLDKSGLPSDRFFAERPEGSVSTLKIQRTQQEDSAVYLCASSLVSFGRGEAFFGQGTRLTVV.

The V gene is TRBV7-8, the J gene TRBJ2-2; 13 bases align to TRBD2. There are 16 residues in the CDR3. CDR1 is SGHVS, CDR2 FQNEAQ, per germline. Germline trimming cut 5 bases from V and 4 bases from J; bases unmatched to any gene: 4. This CDR3 is CASSPWTSGSTGELFF. The CDR3 DNA sequence: TGTGCCAGCAGCCCCTGGACTAGCGGGAGCACCGGGGAGCTGTTTTTT.

V usage is TRBV19 and J usage is TRBJ1-3, with D hard to call. The CDR3 extends over 16 amino acids. V lost 6 bases and J lost 0, with 15 bases in between. In germline, CDR1 is LNHDA, CDR2 SQIVND (reference sequence). The CDR3 DNA reads TGTGCCAGTAGAGTCCAGGCAGTCAGCTCTGGAAACACCATATATTTT. This gives the protein CASRVQAVSSGNTIYF.

The rearrangement joins TRBV6-2 or TRBV6-3 to TRBJ2-7; D is perhaps TRBD1 (6 bases). Deletions cut 4 bases from V and 3 bases from J, with 16 bases between. The CDR3 is made up of 15 amino acids. The germline V gene has CDR1 MNHEY and CDR2 SVGEGT. The DNA of the CDR3 is TGTGCCAGCAGTTCTCTCCGCACAGGGCTCTACGAGCAGTACGTC. Its protein product is CASSSLRTGLYEQYV.

The chain recombines TRBV11-2 with TRBJ1-2; D not resolved. CDR1 and CDR2 from the germline V gene are SGHAT and FQNNGV. This CDR3 spans 14 amino acids. Trimming shortened V by 5 bases and J by 2 bases, and 12 bases separated the two germline ends. The CDR3 reads CASSRSDTNYGYTF. The DNA of the CDR3 is TGTGCCAGCAGCCGAAGCGACACAAACTATGGCTACACCTTC.

The rearrangement links TRBV2 to TRBJ2-7; 8 positions agree with TRBD1. The CDR3 is 14 amino acids. The V gene end was trimmed by 7 bases and the J gene end by 0 bases; junction bases not matched to a gene: 5. Germline loops: CDR1 SNHLY, CDR2 FYNNEI. This CDR3 is CASTRGQGSYEQYF. CDR3 DNA sequence: TGTGCCAGCACCAGGGGGCAGGGCTCCTACGAGCAGTACTTC.

This clone occurred a few times. J is TRBJ1-5 and V is TRBV21-1; TRBD1 is taken as the D call from the table, unchecked against the DNA. TRBV21-1 is a documented pseudogene. There are 15 residues in the CDR3. The CDR3 coding sequence is TGTGCCAGAGAGGCTTGGACAGGCACTTATCAGCCCCAGCATTTT. Translation: CAREAWTGTYQPQHF.

The chain links TRBV2 to TRBJ2-2, with D perhaps matching TRBD1 or TRBD2 (5 bases each). The V and J ends lost 6 bases and 6 bases respectively, with 17 bases between them. Germline CDR1 and CDR2: SNHLY and FYNNEI. This CDR3 comprises 15 residues. CDR3 region: CASSSQPMGAGELFF. In DNA form, the CDR3 reads TGTGCCAGCAGCTCCCAACCCATGGGGGCCGGGGAGCTGTTTTTT.

V and J are TRBV19 and TRBJ2-1; weak D call: TRBD1 (6 bases). V dropped 8 bases and J dropped 9 bases, with 14 bases sitting between them. Germline-derived CDR1 and CDR2 are LNHDA and SQIVND (reference sequence). The CDR3 has 12 residues. CDR3 sequence reads: CASGMGRGEQFF. CDR3 nucleotides: TGTGCCAGTGGAATGGGCAGGGGTGAGCAGTTCTTC.

The chain recombines TRBV18 with TRBJ2-3, with 8 bases that match TRBD2. Looked up from germline, CDR1 is KGHSH and CDR2 is LQKENI. J lost 3 bases, V lost 8 bases, and 4 bases had no gene match. CDR3 length: 13 residues. The CDR3 DNA reads as TGTGCCAGCGCAAGCGGGGGTACAGATACGCAGTATTTT. The encoded protein is CASASGGTDTQYF.

This clone is a singleton in its sample. The rearrangement joins TRBV18 to TRBJ1-5; unclear D gene. CDR1 and CDR2 from the germline V gene are KGHSH and LQKENI. The CDR3 is 15 amino acids. V dropped 3 bases and J dropped 1 base, with 10 bases sitting between them. CDR3 sequence reads: CASSPAARSNQPQHF. The DNA for the CDR3 is TGTGCCAGCTCACCGGCCGCCAGGAGCAATCAGCCCCAGCATTTT.

V gene TRBV7-9 combines with J gene TRBJ1-1; D remains unclear. CDR1 is SEHNR, CDR2 FQNEAQ, per germline (reference sequence). V shed 1 base and J shed 1 base, with 10 bases lying between them. The CDR3 extends over 15 amino acids. Here the CDR3 reads CASSLGVGRNTEAFF. The CDR3 DNA sequence: TGTGCCAGCAGCTTAGGGGTTGGGCGGAACACTGAAGCTTTCTTT.

The chain recombines TRBV9 with TRBJ2-3; 7 bases align to TRBD1. Germline CDR1 is SGDLS and CDR2 is YYNGEE. With 2 bases clipped from V and 1 base from J, the junction kept 7 bases outside the gene matches. The CDR3 contains 16 residues. Here the CDR3 reads CASSVSMGTGTDTQYF. The CDR3 DNA reads TGTGCCAGCAGCGTTTCTATGGGGACAGGCACAGATACGCAGTATTTT.

The chain employs TRBV29-1 and TRBJ2-5; D may be TRBD1 or TRBD2 (5 bases each). V was trimmed by 1 base and J by 5 bases, leaving 11 bases between them. The germline V gene encodes CDR1 SQVTM and CDR2 ANQGSEA. The CDR3 extends over 13 amino acids. The CDR3 sequence is CSVEGGPGETQYF. The CDR3 DNA reads TGCAGCGTTGAAGGGGGACCGGGGGAGACCCAGTACTTC.

The V gene is TRBV4-1, the J gene TRBJ1-1; D remains unclear. Germline CDR1 and CDR2: MGHRA and YSYEKL. CDR3 length equals 15 residues. V was pared by 0 bases and J by 0 bases, with 8 bases between. The CDR3 sequence: CASSQEVGMNTEAFF. The CDR3 DNA reads as TGCGCCAGCAGCCAAGAGGTTGGAATGAACACTGAAGCTTTCTTT.

The chain combines TRBV4-1 with TRBJ2-3, with D uncertain. CDR3 length equals 16 residues. The germline V and J ends were trimmed by 4 bases and 2 bases, with 16 bases remaining between them. CDR1 MGHRA and CDR2 YSYEKL come from the germline V gene. The CDR3 spells CASSRALGAITDTQYF. CDR3 sequence (DNA): TGCGCCAGCAGCCGCGCCCTAGGCGCGATCACAGATACGCAGTATTTT.